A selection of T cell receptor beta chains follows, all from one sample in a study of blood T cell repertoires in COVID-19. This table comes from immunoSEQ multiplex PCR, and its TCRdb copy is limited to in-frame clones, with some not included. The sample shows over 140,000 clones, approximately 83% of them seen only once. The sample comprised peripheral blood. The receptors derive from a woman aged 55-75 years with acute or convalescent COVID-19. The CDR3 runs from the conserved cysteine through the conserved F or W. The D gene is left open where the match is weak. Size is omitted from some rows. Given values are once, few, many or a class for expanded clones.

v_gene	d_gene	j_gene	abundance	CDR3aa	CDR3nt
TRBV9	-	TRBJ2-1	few	CASSFNTYNEQFF	TGTGCCAGCAGCTTCAACACCTACAATGAGCAGTTCTTC
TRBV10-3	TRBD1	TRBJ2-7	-	CAISEGTGVSYEQYF	TGTGCCATCAGTGAAGGGACAGGGGTTTCCTACGAGCAGTACTTC
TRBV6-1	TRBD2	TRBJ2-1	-	CASREQGISGSANEQFF	TGTGCCAGCAGAGAACAGGGGATTAGCGGGAGTGCAAATGAGCAGTTCTTC
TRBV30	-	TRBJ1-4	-	CAWSMGLSNEKLFF	TGTGCCTGGAGCATGGGACTGTCTAATGAAAAACTGTTTTTT
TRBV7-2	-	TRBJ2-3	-	CASSFRGTSTDTQYF	TGTGCCAGCAGCTTTCGGGGGACTAGCACAGATACGCAGTATTTT
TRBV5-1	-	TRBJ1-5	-	CASSAGGGSNQPQHF	TGCGCCAGCAGCGCCGGGGGAGGTAGCAATCAGCCCCAGCATTTT
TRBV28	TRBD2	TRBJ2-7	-	CASSLYGTNSYEQYF	TGTGCCAGCAGTTTATATGGGACTAACTCCTACGAGCAGTACTTC
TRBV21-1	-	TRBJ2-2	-	CASPAGGPTGELFF	TGTGCCAGCCCAGCGGGAGGCCCGACCGGGGAGCTGTTTTTT
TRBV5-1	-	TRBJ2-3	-	CASSVSGARTDTQYF	TGCGCCAGCAGCGTTAGCGGAGCCCGCACAGATACGCAGTATTTT
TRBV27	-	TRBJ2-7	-	CASRVASPYEQYF	TGTGCCAGCAGGGTTGCGTCTCCGTACGAGCAGTACTTC
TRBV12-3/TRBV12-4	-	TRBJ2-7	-	CASLGAPSYEQYF	TGTGCCAGCCTGGGCGCGCCATCCTACGAGCAGTACTTC
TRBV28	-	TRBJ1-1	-	CATRQSGIAEAFF	TGTGCCACCCGACAGTCGGGCATCGCTGAAGCTTTCTTT
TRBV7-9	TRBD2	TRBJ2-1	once	CASSLLAGGLNEQFF	TGTGCCAGCAGCTTATTAGCGGGAGGCCTCAATGAGCAGTTCTTC
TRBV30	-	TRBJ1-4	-	CAWSSDNEKLFF	TGTGCCTGGAGTAGCGATAATGAAAAACTGTTTTTT
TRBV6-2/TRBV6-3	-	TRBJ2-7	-	CASSYEYSYEQYF	TGTGCCAGCAGTTATGAGTACTCCTACGAGCAGTACTTC
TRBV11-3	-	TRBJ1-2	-	CASSFAPEYGLLYGYTF	TGTGCCAGCAGCTTCGCTCCAGAGTATGGACTCCTCTATGGCTACACCTTC
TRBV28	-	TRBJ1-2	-	CASSSEYGYTF	TGTGCCAGCAGTAGCGAGTATGGCTACACCTTC
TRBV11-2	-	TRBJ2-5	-	CASSSLGQETQYF	TGTGCCAGCAGCTCACTCGGCCAAGAGACCCAGTACTTC
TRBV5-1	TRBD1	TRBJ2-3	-	CASKALRQGLTDTQYF	TGCGCCAGCAAAGCTCTCAGACAGGGCCTCACAGATACGCAGTATTTT
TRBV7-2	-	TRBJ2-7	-	CASSLSGDYEQYF	TGTGCCAGCAGCTTGTCAGGGGACTACGAGCAGTACTTC
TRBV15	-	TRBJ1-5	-	CATSFQGFDQPQHF	TGTGCCACCAGCTTTCAGGGGTTTGACCAGCCCCAGCATTTT
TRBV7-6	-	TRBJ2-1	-	CASSSQDWNYNEQFF	TGTGCCAGCAGCTCCCAAGACTGGAACTACAATGAGCAGTTCTTC
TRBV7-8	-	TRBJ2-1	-	CASSPSGSSYNEQFF	TGTGCCAGCAGCCCATCAGGAAGCTCCTACAATGAGCAGTTCTTC
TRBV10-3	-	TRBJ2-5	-	CAMSGSQKETQYF	TGTGCCATGAGCGGGTCACAAAAAGAGACCCAGTACTTC
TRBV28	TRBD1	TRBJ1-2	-	CASRLGQGARGYTF	TGTGCCAGCAGGCTAGGACAGGGGGCGCGAGGCTACACCTTC
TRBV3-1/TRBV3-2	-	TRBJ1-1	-	CASSQEQGNTEAFF	TGTGCCAGCAGCCAAGAACAGGGGAACACTGAAGCTTTCTTT
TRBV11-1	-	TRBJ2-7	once	CASSLLRSYEQYF	TGTGCCAGCAGCTTATTGAGGAGCTACGAGCAGTACTTC
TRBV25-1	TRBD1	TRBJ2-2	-	CASSEQGVTGELFF	TGTGCCAGCAGTGAACAGGGGGTCACCGGGGAGCTGTTTTTT
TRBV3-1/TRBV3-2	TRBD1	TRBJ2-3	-	CASSPPGTGGRRTDTQYF	TGTGCCAGCAGCCCTCCCGGGACAGGGGGGAGGAGAACAGATACGCAGTATTTT
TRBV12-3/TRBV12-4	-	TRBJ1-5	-	CASSWTEYQPQHF	TGTGCCAGCAGTTGGACAGAGTATCAGCCCCAGCATTTT
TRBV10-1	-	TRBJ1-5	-	CASSARADQPQHF	TGCGCCAGCAGTGCCAGGGCAGATCAGCCCCAGCATTTT